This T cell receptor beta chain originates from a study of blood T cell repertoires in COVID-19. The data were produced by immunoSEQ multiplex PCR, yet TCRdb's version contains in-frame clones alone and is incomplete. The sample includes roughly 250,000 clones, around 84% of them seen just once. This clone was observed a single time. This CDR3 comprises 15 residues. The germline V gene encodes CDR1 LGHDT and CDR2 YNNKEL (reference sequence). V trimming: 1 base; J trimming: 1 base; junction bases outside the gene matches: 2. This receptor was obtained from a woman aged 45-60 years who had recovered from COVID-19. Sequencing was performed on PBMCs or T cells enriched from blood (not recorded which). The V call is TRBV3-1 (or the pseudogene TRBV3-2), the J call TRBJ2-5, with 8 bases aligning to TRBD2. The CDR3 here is CASSQGLALQETQYF. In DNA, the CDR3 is TGTGCCAGCAGCCAAGGACTAGCGCTCCAAGAGACCCAGTACTTC.